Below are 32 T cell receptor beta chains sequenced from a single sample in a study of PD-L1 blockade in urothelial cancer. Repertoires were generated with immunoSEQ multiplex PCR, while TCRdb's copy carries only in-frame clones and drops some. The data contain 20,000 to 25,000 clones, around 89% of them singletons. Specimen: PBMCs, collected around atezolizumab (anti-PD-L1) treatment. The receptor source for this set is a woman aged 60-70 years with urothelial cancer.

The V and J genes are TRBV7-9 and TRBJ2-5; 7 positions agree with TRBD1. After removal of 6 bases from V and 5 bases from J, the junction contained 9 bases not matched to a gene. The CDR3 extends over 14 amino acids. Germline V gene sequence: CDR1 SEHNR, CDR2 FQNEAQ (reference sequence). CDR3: CASRTRQGGETQYF. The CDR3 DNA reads TGTGCCAGCAGAACCCGACAGGGTGGGGAGACCCAGTACTTC.

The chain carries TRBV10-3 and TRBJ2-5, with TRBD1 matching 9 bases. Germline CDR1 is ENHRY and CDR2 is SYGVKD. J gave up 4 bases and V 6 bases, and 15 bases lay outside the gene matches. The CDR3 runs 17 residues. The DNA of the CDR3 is TGTGCCATCAGGTCGACTGCTGGGACAGGGCTTCGAGAGACCCAGTACTTC. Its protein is CAIRSTAGTGLRETQYF.

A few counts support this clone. The CDR3 bases are TGTGCCAGCAGTTTAAGGCAGGGGACCTACGAGCAGTACTTC. It encodes CASSLRQGTYEQYF. The chain combines TRBV28 with TRBJ2-7; a possible D gene is TRBD1 (6 bases). Germline CDR1 and CDR2: MDHEN and SYDVKM. The length of the CDR3 is 14 residues. V lost 2 bases to trimming and J lost 2 bases, with 10 bases between them.

The CDR3, as DNA: TGTGCCAGCAGCAAAGAGGGGCGGGGGACTAGCGCCCCGAGCTCCTACAATGAGCAGTTCTTC. It is translated as CASSKEGRGTSAPSSYNEQFF. This rearrangement joins TRBV21-1 to TRBJ2-1; the table's D call, TRBD2, has no DNA check behind it. TRBV21-1 constitutes a pseudogene. This CDR3 is built from 21 residues.

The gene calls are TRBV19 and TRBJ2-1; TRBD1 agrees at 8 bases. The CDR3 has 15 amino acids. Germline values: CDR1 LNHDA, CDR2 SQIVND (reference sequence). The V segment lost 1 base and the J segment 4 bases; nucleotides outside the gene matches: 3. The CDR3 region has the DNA TGTGCCAGTAGTATAGTGACAGGGGATTACAATGAGCAGTTCTTC. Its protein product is CASSIVTGDYNEQFF.

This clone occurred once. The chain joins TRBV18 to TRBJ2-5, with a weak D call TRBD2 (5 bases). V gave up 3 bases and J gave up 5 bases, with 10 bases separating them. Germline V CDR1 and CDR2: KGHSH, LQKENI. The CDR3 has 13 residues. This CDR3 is CASSPGMVETQYF. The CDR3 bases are TGTGCCAGCTCACCCGGGATGGTTGAGACCCAGTACTTC.

The CDR3 DNA is TGTGCCAGCAGCAAAGGGGCCTTTAAAGGGACAGGGGGTTACCAAATGAACACTGAAGCTTTCTTT. It is translated as CASSKGAFKGTGGYQMNTEAFF. This chain uses TRBV21-1 with TRBJ1-1; the table's D call, TRBD1, has no DNA check behind it. TRBV21-1 is recorded as a pseudogene. This CDR3 has 22 amino acids.

CDR3 sequence (DNA): TGTGCCAGCAGCCCCGGGGGACTAGCGGGAGCATCCTACGAGCAGTACTTC. It encodes CASSPGGLAGASYEQYF. V and J are TRBV5-6 and TRBJ2-7, with 14 bases aligning to TRBD2. CDR3 length: 17 residues. Germline V lookup: CDR1 SGHDT, CDR2 YYEEEE. J lost 1 base, V lost 4 bases, and 7 bases had no gene match.

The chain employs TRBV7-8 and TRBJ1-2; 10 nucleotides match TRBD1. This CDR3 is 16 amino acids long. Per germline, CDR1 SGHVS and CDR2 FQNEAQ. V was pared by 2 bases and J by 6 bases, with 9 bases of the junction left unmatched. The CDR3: CASSLRDRGYTDGYTF. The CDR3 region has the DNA TGTGCCAGCAGCTTAAGGGACAGGGGATATACCGATGGCTACACCTTC.

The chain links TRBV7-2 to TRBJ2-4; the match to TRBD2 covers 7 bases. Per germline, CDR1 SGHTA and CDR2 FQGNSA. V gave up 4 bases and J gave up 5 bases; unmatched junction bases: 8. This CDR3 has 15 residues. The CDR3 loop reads CASSSRDYLQNIQYF. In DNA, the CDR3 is TGTGCCAGCAGCTCTCGGGACTATTTACAAAACATTCAGTACTTC. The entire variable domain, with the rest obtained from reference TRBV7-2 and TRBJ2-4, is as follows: GAGVSQSPSNKVTEKGKDVELRCDPISGHTALYWYRQSLGQGLEFLIYFQGNSAPDKSGLPSDRFSAERTGGSVSTLTIQRTQQEDSAVYLCASSSRDYLQNIQYFGAGTRLSVL.

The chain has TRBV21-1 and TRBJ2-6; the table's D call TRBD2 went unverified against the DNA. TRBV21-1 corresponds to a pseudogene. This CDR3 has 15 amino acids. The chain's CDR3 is CASSSVKSRANVLTF. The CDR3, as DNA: TGTGCCAGCAGTAGTGTGAAAAGTCGGGCCAACGTCCTGACTTTC.

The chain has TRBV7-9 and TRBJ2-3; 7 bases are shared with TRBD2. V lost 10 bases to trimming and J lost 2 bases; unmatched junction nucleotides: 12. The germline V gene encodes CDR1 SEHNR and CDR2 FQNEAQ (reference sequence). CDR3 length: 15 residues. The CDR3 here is CATKRGAGYTDTQYF. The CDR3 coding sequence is TGTGCCACCAAAAGGGGAGCGGGGTACACAGATACGCAGTATTTT.

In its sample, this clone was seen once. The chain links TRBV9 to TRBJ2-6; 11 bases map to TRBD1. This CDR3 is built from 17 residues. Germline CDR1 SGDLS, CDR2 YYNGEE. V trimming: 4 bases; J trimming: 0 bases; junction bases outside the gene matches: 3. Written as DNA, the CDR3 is TGTGCCAGCAGCCTGGGACAGGGGGACTCTGGGGCCAACGTCCTGACTTTC. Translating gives CASSLGQGDSGANVLTF.

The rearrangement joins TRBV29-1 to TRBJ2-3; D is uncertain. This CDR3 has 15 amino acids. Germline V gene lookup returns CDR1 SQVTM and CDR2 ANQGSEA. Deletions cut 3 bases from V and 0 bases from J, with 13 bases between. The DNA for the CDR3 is TGCAGCGTTGAGGGCACAGTTTCTAGCACAGATACGCAGTATTTT. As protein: CSVEGTVSSTDTQYF.

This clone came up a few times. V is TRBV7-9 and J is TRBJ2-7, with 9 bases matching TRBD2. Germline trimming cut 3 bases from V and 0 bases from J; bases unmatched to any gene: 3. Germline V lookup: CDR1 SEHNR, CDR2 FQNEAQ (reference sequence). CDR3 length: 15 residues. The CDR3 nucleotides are TGTGCCAGCAGCTTTAGCGGGGGTAGCTCCTACGAGCAGTACTTC. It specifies CASSFSGGSSYEQYF.

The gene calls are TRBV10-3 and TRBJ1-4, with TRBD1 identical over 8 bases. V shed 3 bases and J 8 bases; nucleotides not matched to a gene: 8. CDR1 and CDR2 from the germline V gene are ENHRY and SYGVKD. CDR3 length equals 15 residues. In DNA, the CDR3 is TGTGCCATCAGTGAAGGAACAGGGGGAAAGGAAAAACTGTTTTTT. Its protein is CAISEGTGGKEKLFF.

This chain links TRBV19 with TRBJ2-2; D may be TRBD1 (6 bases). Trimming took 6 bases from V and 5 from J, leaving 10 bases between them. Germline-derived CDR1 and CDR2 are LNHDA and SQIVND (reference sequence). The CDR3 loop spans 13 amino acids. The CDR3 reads CASRTGWTGELFF. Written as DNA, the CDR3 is TGTGCCAGTAGGACAGGTTGGACCGGGGAGCTGTTTTTT.

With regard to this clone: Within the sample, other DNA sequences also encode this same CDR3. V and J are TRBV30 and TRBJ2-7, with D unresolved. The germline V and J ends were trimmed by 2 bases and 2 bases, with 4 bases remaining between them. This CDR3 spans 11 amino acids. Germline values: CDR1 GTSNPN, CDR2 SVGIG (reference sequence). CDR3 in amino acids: CAWSLTYEQYF. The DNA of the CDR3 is TGTGCCTGGAGTCTAACCTACGAGCAGTACTTC.

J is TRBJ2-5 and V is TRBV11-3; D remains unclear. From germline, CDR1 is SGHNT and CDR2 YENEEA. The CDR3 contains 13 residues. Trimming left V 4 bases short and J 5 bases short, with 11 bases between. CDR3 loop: CASSSRSRETQYF. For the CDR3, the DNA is TGTGCCAGCAGCTCACGGTCGCGGGAGACCCAGTACTTC.

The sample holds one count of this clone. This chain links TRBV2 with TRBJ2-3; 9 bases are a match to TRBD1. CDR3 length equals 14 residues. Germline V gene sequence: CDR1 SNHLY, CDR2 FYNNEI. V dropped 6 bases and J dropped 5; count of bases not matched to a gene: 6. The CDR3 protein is CASSLQGALDTQYF. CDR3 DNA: TGTGCCAGCAGCCTACAGGGGGCTTTAGATACGCAGTATTTT.

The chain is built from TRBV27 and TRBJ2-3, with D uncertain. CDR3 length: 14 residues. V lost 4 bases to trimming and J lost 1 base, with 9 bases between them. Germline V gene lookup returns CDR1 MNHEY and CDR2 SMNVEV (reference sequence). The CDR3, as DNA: TGTGCCAGCAGTTCACTAACGGGCACAGATACGCAGTATTTT. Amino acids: CASSSLTGTDTQYF.

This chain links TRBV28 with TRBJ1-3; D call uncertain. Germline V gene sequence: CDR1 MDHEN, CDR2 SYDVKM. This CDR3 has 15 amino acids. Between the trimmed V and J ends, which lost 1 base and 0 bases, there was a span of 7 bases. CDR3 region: CASSLFRVSGNTIYF. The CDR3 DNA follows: TGTGCCAGCAGTTTATTTCGGGTCTCTGGAAACACCATATATTTT.

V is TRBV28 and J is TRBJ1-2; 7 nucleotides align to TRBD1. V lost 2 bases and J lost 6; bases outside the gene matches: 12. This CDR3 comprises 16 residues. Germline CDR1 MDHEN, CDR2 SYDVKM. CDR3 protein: CASSLQGERREDGYTF. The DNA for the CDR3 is TGTGCCAGCAGTTTACAGGGGGAACGGAGGGAAGATGGCTACACCTTC.

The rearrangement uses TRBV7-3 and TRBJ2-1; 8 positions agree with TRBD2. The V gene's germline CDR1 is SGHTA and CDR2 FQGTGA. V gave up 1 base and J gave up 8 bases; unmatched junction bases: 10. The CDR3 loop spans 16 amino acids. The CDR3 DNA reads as TGTGCCAGCAGCTTAAGGGCGGGGGTCGGGAGGGATGAGCAGTTCTTC. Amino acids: CASSLRAGVGRDEQFF.

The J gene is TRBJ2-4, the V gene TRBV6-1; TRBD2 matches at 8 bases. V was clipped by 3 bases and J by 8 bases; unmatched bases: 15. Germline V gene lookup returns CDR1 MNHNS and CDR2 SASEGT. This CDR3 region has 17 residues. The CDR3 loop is CASSEGSGSGVRDIQYF. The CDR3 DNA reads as TGTGCCAGCAGTGAGGGTAGTGGTAGCGGGGTTAGGGACATTCAGTACTTC.

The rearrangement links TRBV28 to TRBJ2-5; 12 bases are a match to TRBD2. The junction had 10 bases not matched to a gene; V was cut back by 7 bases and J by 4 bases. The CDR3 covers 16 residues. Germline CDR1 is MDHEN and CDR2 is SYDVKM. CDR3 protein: CASTPSLAGGAETQYF. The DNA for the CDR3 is TGTGCCAGCACCCCTTCCCTAGCGGGAGGGGCAGAGACCCAGTACTTC.

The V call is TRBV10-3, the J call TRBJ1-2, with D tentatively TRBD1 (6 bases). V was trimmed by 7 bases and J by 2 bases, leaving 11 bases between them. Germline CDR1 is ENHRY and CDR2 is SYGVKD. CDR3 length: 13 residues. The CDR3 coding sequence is TGTGCCATCAAAACGACAGGAAACTATGGCTACACCTTC. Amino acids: CAIKTTGNYGYTF.

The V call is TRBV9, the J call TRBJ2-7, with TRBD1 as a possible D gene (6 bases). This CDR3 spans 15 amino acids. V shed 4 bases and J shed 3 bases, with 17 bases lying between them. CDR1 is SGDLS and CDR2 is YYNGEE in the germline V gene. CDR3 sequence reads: CASSPTGSVFYEQYF. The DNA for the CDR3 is TGTGCCAGCAGCCCAACAGGGAGCGTTTTCTACGAGCAGTACTTC.

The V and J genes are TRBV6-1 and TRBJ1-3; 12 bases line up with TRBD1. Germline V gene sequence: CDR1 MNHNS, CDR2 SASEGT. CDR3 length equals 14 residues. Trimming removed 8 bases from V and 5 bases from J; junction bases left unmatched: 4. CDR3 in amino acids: CASCRDRGRNTIYF. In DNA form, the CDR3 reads TGTGCCAGCTGCCGGGACAGGGGGCGAAACACCATATATTTT.

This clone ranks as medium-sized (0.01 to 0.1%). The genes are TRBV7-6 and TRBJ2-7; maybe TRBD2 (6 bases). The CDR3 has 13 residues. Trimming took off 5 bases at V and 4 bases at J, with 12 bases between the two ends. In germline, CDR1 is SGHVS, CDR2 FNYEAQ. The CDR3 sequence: CASSNDAGYEQYF. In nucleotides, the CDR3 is TGTGCCAGCAGCAACGACGCGGGGTACGAGCAGTACTTC.

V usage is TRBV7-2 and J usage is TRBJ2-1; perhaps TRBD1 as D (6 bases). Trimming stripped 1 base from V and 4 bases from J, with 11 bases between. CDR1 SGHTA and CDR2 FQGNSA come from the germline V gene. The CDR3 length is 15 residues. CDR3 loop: CASSLGRGLYNEQFF. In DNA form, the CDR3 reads TGTGCCAGCAGCTTAGGCAGGGGATTATACAATGAGCAGTTCTTC.

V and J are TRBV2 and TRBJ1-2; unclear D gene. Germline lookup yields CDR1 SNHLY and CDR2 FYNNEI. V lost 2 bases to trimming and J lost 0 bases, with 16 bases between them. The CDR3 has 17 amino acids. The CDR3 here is CASSETQATLANYGYTF. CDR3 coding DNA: TGTGCCAGCAGTGAAACCCAAGCCACGTTAGCTAACTATGGCTACACCTTC.